This entry concerns a single TCR beta chain. The data stem from a study of blood T cell repertoires in COVID-19. Overall study: Italy, Spain and the United States were the sources of the convalescent and acute COVID-19 samples. The analysed material was cDNA or gDNA that came from T cells, B-cell-depleted T cells, or PBMCs.

Germline V gene data show CDR1 as LNHDA and CDR2 as SQIVND (reference sequence). V was trimmed by 5 bases and J by 1 base, leaving 11 bases between them. The CDR3 runs to 14 residues. In the authors' workflow: The assay estimated nucleated cells by amplifying reference gene primers. The data were produced by immunoSEQ multiplex PCR, yet TCRdb's version contains in-frame clones alone and is incomplete. The D gene and trimming were derived from the DNA, and the V and J assignments and clone size from that table. The data contain over 150,000 clones, over 80% of them singletons. The material sequenced was peripheral blood. This sequence was found in a woman aged 55-70 years who had recovered from COVID-19. The chain joins TRBV19 to TRBJ1-1; weak D call: TRBD1 (6 bases). DNA of the CDR3: TGTGCCAGTAGTGTAGGGGGAGAGAACACTGAAGCTTTCTTT. This translates into CASSVGGENTEAFF.